The clone carrying this TCR beta chain has ten or more counts. Its cognate antigen is unknown. The data are from a study of human T cells and chemical hapten exposure. Overall study context: Application of 0.01% DPC to the upper back was done by patch test, with a reading at 6 days. Points from the study as a whole: DPC sensitization produced no change in TCRs with frequency above 1 in 1000.

The time point here: pre-sensitization, week 0. Regarding treatment: therapeutic diphenylcyclopropenone sensitization with weekly scalp DPC. Blood draws came before every patch-test application. CDR3 length: 15 amino acids. Germline CDR1 DFQATT, CDR2 SNEGSKA (reference sequence). The germline V and J ends were trimmed by 5 bases and 3 bases, with 17 bases remaining between them. Unique molecular identifiers were linked by the library to individual cDNA molecules. MiXCR, run by TCRdb on the RACE reads, gives a single entry per CDR3 protein. This sample has some 330,000 distinct CDR3 sequences, with about 5% found just once.

V usage is TRBV20-1 and J usage is TRBJ1-5; a weak D match, TRBD1 (6 bases). This clonotype originated in a woman under 30 with alopecia areata. Some clones in this sample may be carry-over from other donors' samples. Sequences were derived from whole blood, sampled in connection with sensitization to the hapten diphenylcyclopropenone (DPC). Here the CDR3 reads CSAPGARAPNQPQHF. The CDR3 nucleotides read TGCAGTGCTCCGGGGGCTAGGGCTCCCAATCAGCCCCAGCATTTT.